Listed below are T cell receptor beta chains from one sample, sequenced in a study of PD-1 blockade in classical Hodgkin lymphoma. Method: immunoSEQ multiplex PCR; TCRdb's copy keeps in-frame clones and lacks some. Of around 50,000 clones detected, around 89% appear once; the ten largest clones hold over 11%. The sequences come from peripheral blood mononuclear cells (PBMCs), collected before the fourth cycle of nivolumab. The source of these receptors is a human donor with classical Hodgkin lymphoma. CDR3s include the opening cysteine and the closing phenylalanine or tryptophan. A D gene is named only where the DNA matches it firmly. The size field is filled for only some rows; it gives once, few, many or a size class.

TRBD1 TRBJ2-4 once TRBV5-4 TGTGCCAGCAGCCTCTCGACAGGGATGGGTAAGGGGCCCATGGACATTCAGTACTTC CASSLSTGMGKGPMDIQYF
. TRBJ1-3 . TRBV10-3 TGTGCCATCACCCAGGGAACTGGAAACACCATATATTTT CAITQGTGNTIYF
TRBD1 TRBJ2-7 once TRBV5-1 TGCGCCAGCAGCTTGGGACAGGGGGACGAGCAGTACTTC CASSLGQGDEQYF
. TRBJ1-1 . TRBV9 TGTGCCAGCAGCGTCCTCCCAGGATCCACTGAAGCTTTCTTT CASSVLPGSTEAFF
. TRBJ2-7 . TRBV11-2 TGTGCCAGCAGCTCCAAACACTACGAGCAGTACTTC CASSSKHYEQYF
TRBD1 TRBJ2-7 . TRBV6-5 TGTGCCAGCAGCCGGGACAGGGTAAACGAGCAGTACTTC CASSRDRVNEQYF
TRBD1 TRBJ2-7 . TRBV4-1 TGCGCCAGCAGCCAAGAGACGCGAGGACAGGCAAACTGGCACGAGCAGTACTTC CASSQETRGQANWHEQYF
TRBD1 TRBJ1-1 . TRBV6-1 TGTGCCAGCAGTGTAAGGGGACAGGGCCCTATGAACACTGAAGCTTTCTTT CASSVRGQGPMNTEAFF
. TRBJ2-3 once TRBV19 TGTGCCAGTAGTATTCCAGGGGGCACAGATACGCAGTATTTT CASSIPGGTDTQYF
. TRBJ1-4 few TRBV7-8 TGTGCCAGCAGCTTATTCTTCCCGGGGACCACCGATGAAAAACTGTTTTTT CASSLFFPGTTDEKLFF
. TRBJ1-1 . TRBV4-1 TGCGCCAGCAGGAACAGGGCTCACAACACTGAAGCTTTCTTT CASRNRAHNTEAFF
. TRBJ2-5 . TRBV5-8 TGTGCCAGCAGCTTGGCTCACCACCAAGAGACCCAGTACTTC CASSLAHHQETQYF
. TRBJ2-7 . TRBV28 TGTGCCAGACCCGGGACGGAAGACACCTACGAGCAGTACTTC CARPGTEDTYEQYF
. TRBJ1-2 once TRBV23-1 TGCGCCAGCAGTCAAGGGCAGGGGTCTCCTGGCTACACCTTC CASSQGQGSPGYTF
. TRBJ1-2 . TRBV6-1 TGTGCCAGCAGTGAAGGCCTTTTTATAGACTATGGCTACACCTTC CASSEGLFIDYGYTF
TRBD2 TRBJ2-7 . TRBV11-2 TGTGCCAGCAGCTTAGCGCGGGAGGGCTACGAGCAGTACTTC CASSLAREGYEQYF
. TRBJ2-7 . TRBV20-1 TGCAGTGCTATCGCAGGGAGCGAGCAGTACTTC CSAIAGSEQYF